This TCR beta chain came from a study of long-term antiretroviral therapy in people with HIV (dated by TCRdb to the early 2020s). In terms of the full investigation: The earliest samples were collected approximately a decade before the 2015 WHO recommendation for immediate ART, a period when ART was typically delayed until CD4 counts fell. About two fifths of the roughly 30 participants with HIV were female. From fewer than 35 adults with confirmed HIV infection, the cohort provided approximately 190 cryopreserved PBMC samples, gathered serially across a mean of about six years (range 1-12). A retrospective serial study tested whether ART initiation and durable HIV suppression were associated with changes in peripheral blood TRB repertoire composition and diversity. Test extractions of a monoclonal T-cell line alongside 33 polyclonal samples showed no cross-contamination during QIAcube processing.

What the authors observed across the whole study: Since PBMC availability was limited, sequencing covered only the TCR beta chain, with no alpha chain pairing. Because cell numbers in pre-ART samples were limited, unsorted PBMC were profiled instead of sorted CD4+ and CD8+ T cells. Compared with controls, HIV repertoires had narrower CDR3 length ranges, and the network structure pointed to an antigen-experienced repertoire that shifted only slightly toward naive after ART. Starting ART was linked to a significant rise in TRB diversity, yet even with long-term ART the diversity remained significantly lower than in transplant donor controls. The samples span the years 2004 to 2017, and the ART regimens used may be less effective than current regimens. No data were available on ART adherence, viral resistance or therapy changes, limiting inferences about post-ART repertoire changes. The repertoire was dominated across all time points by expanded TRB clones identified before ART initiation, although this dominance was seen to fluctuate and to decrease in many PLHIV after ART.

V gives up 4 bases and J gives up 3 bases, and the segment between their germline ends measures 14 bases. The germline V gene encodes CDR1 SGDLS and CDR2 YYNGEE. The CDR3 sequence holds 14 residues, the cysteine and phenylalanine included. The kept DNA is CDR3 alone, 42 bases in frame from the first base. The immunoSEQ hsTCRB v3.0 assay was used at survey level resolution to sequence the TRB variable region. The targeted TRB sequencing depth was 40,000-50,000 T-cell genomes per sample. Pooled TRB libraries were sequenced on an Illumina MiSeq with a v3 150-cycle kit. Turning to the authors' computational methods: Analysis of repertoires was carried out in R inside a reproducible Nextflow workflow spanning QC, data transformation and analysis. LymphoSeq2, an R package for exploring AIRR-Seq data, was used to implement the custom analyses. After excluding a handful of samples that yielded fewer than 5000 total TRB sequences, some 190 HIV repertoires remained for analysis. Among the approximately 180 HIV repertoires that were kept, under 60 were collected before ART initiation and roughly 130 were collected after ART initiation. Each repertoire was downsampled to 5000 TRB nucleotide sequences, and summary statistics were averaged across 100 downsampling iterations. The analysis kept only TRB sequences whose CDR3 regions were at least seven amino acids long. Diversity was measured with a Shannon entropy-derived clonality score and the Gini coefficient. In the repertoire networks, any two of the top 5000 CDR3 amino acid sequences were linked whenever the two sequences differed by an edit distance of one. For TRB CDR3 amino acid sequences, GLIPH2 was used to predict antigen specificity groups and MHC restriction. To flag known associations with CMV, EBV, HIV or tissue antigens, CDR3 amino acid sequences were compared against VDJdb and McPAS-TCR. Pre-ART, post-ART and control groups were compared with Wilcoxon signed-rank tests and Holm-Bonferroni correction. Not all clones reach the TCRdb copy of this immuneACCESS table, which keeps in-frame sequences only. Checked studies attribute under half of the gap to unresolved V genes and leave the rest unexplained. That table is the source of V, J and clone size, and D and trimming were worked out from the DNA. The sample table shows tens of thousands of clones, and around 93% are seen once. The leading ten clones occupy around 3% of the sample.

To be included, a participant needed at least one PBMC sample from before ART initiation plus at least two post-ART samples. Treatment was received in the United States of America by all participants with HIV. Before DNA extraction, cryopreserved samples of about 1-11 million PBMC were thawed and then washed. At the time of the earliest PBMC sample, participants with HIV were aged between roughly 20 and 60 years. Per participant, PBMC samples came from 1-4 timepoints prior to ART initiation and 2-8 timepoints following ART initiation, for a median of 7 samples. For every participant, serial HIV viral load, CD4+ T-cell count, ART history and demographic data were obtained. A Qiagen kit on a QIAcube was used to extract genomic DNA from unsorted PBMC, with samples processed in batches of 12. This clone was counted a few times. It has no known antigen specificity. Base qualities are not recorded, but no much larger clone differs from it by a single base.

The TCR sequence derives from a man in his fifties with HIV. The rearrangement combines TRBV9 with TRBJ2-7; the D gene could be either TRBD1 or TRBD2, each agreeing at 6 bases. Sequences were derived from unsorted PBMCs, sampled 5.3 years after starting antiretroviral therapy. The DNA is TGTGCCAGCAGCCACGGGGGCGAGGGCTACGAGCAGTACTTC. It codes for CASSHGGEGYEQYF. Extended through the reference TRBV9 and TRBJ2-7 proteins, this CDR3 yields the full variable domain: DSGVTQTPKHLITATGQRVTLRCSPRSGDLSVYWYQQSLDQGLQFLIQYYNGEERAKGNILERFSAQQFPDLHSELNLSSLELGDSALYFCASSHGGEGYEQYFGPGTRLTVT.